A single sample gave rise to the 32 T cell receptor beta chains below, sequenced in a study of immune cell composition in non-small cell lung cancer. Clones were read by immunoSEQ multiplex PCR, and TCRdb kept only the in-frame ones, dropping some. The data contain about 8,000 clones, around 75% of them seen just once; the ten biggest clones take up approximately 7.7%. Sequenced input: lung tumor tissue. Source of these receptors: a human donor with non-small cell lung cancer.

This clone was seen only once. This CDR3 is CSVTTGSEQYF. The CDR3, as DNA: TGCAGCGTAACCACAGGGTCAGAGCAGTACTTC. The rearrangement links TRBV29-1 to TRBJ2-7; tentative D call: TRBD1 (6 bases). The V and J ends lost 6 bases and 7 bases respectively, with 13 bases between them. Germline-derived CDR1 and CDR2 are SQVTM and ANQGSEA. The CDR3 sequence is 11 residues long.

V gene TRBV7-9 combines with J gene TRBJ2-2, with no clear D. V lost 4 bases and J 9 bases, leaving 6 bases between the germline ends. Germline V gives CDR1 SEHNR, CDR2 FQNEAQ (reference sequence). The CDR3 runs to 11 residues. The CDR3 nucleotides are TGTGCCAGCAGCTCACTTCGGGAGCTGTTTTTT. Translating it yields CASSSLRELFF.

The chain has TRBV27 and TRBJ1-6, with 7 bases lining up with TRBD1. This CDR3 has 14 residues. Germline V gene lookup returns CDR1 MNHEY and CDR2 SMNVEV (reference sequence). The junction had 5 bases not matched to a gene; V was cut back by 5 bases and J by 7 bases. CDR3 loop: CASSKGQINSPLHF. CDR3 DNA: TGTGCCAGCAGTAAGGGACAGATCAATTCACCCCTCCACTTT.

The J gene is TRBJ2-3, the V gene TRBV4-1; TRBD2 aligns across 7 bases. The germline CDR1 and CDR2 sequences are MGHRA and YSYEKL. V shed 0 bases and J 0 bases; nucleotides not matched to a gene: 6. The CDR3 contains 17 residues. Written as DNA, the CDR3 is TGCGCCAGCAGCCAAGATTACCTAGCGGCTAGCACAGATACGCAGTATTTT. Translation: CASSQDYLAASTDTQYF.

This clone was recorded once. The chain carries TRBV6-5 and TRBJ1-2; tentatively, D is TRBD1 (6 bases). The CDR3 has 14 residues. Germline V lookup: CDR1 MNHEY, CDR2 SVGAGI. The V end was cut by 2 bases, the J end by 3 bases, with 10 bases between. CDR3 sequence reads: CASSYVGGYYGYTF. The CDR3 region has the DNA TGTGCCAGCAGTTACGTAGGGGGATACTATGGCTACACCTTC.

The chain couples TRBV7-8 to TRBJ2-2; weak D call: TRBD2 (6 bases). The CDR3 is 13 residues long. Germline V gene sequence: CDR1 SGHVS, CDR2 FQNEAQ. Trimming took 4 bases from V and 7 from J, leaving 10 bases between them. CDR3 amino acids: CASSWREGGELFF. CDR3 sequence (DNA): TGTGCCAGCAGCTGGAGGGAAGGCGGGGAGCTGTTTTTT. Drawing the rest from reference TRBV7-8 and TRBJ2-2, the complete variable domain is GAGVSQSPRYKVAKRGQDVALRCDPISGHVSLFWYQQALGQGPEFLTYFQNEAQLDKSGLPSDRFFAERPEGSVSTLKIQRTQQEDSAVYLCASSWREGGELFFGEGSRLTVL.

The chain uses TRBV18 and TRBJ2-1; D might be TRBD2 (5 bases). V lost 6 bases to trimming and J lost 3 bases, with 12 bases between them. The CDR3 loop spans 14 amino acids. Germline loops: CDR1 KGHSH, CDR2 LQKENI. The CDR3 nucleotides are TGTGCCAGCTCGCCTTTCCGGGACTACAATGAGCAGTTCTTC. This codes for CASSPFRDYNEQFF.

V gene TRBV29-1 combines with J gene TRBJ2-1; 10 bases align to TRBD2. The V gene end was trimmed by 5 bases and the J gene end by 2 bases; junction bases not matched to a gene: 12. Germline V gene lookup returns CDR1 SQVTM and CDR2 ANQGSEA. The CDR3 covers 17 residues. Here the CDR3 reads CSVQSRAGGGPYNEQFF. The DNA for the CDR3 is TGCAGCGTTCAATCCAGAGCGGGAGGGGGGCCCTACAATGAGCAGTTCTTC.

The chain combines TRBV11-2 with TRBJ2-2; 13 bases map to TRBD2. Germline assignment: CDR1 SGHAT and CDR2 FQNNGV. With V trimmed by 5 bases and J by 6 bases, 15 bases remained unmatched. The CDR3 loop spans 19 amino acids. Written as DNA, the CDR3 is TGTGCCAGCAGCCCAAGCCGCGGACTAGCGGGAGTGCTCTCCGGGGAGCTGTTTTTT. It codes for CASSPSRGLAGVLSGELFF.

The gene calls are TRBV10-3 and TRBJ2-5; D gene uncertain. The V gene lost 0 bases and the J gene lost 7 bases, with 3 bases spanning the gap. The CDR3 sequence is 11 residues long. Germline CDR1 is ENHRY and CDR2 is SYGVKD. The CDR3 loop reads CAISESGTQYF. The CDR3 DNA sequence: TGTGCCATCAGTGAGTCCGGGACCCAGTACTTC.

The rearrangement links TRBV5-4 to TRBJ1-1, with a tentative D call TRBD1 (5 bases). Trimming stripped 0 bases from V and 3 bases from J, with 9 bases between. The CDR3 has 14 amino acids. The germline gives CDR1 SGHNT, CDR2 YYREEE (reference sequence). The CDR3 region has the DNA TGTGCCAGCAGCTTGGTAGCAGGGTACACTGAAGCTTTCTTT. Translated: CASSLVAGYTEAFF.

CDR3 bases: TGTGCCAGCAATCCAGGGATGGGCAATCAGCCCCAGCATTTT. Translation: CASNPGMGNQPQHF. The chain has TRBV6-1 and TRBJ1-5; possible D gene TRBD1, 5 bases. Germline assignment: CDR1 MNHNS and CDR2 SASEGT. This CDR3 comprises 14 residues. The V end lost 7 bases, the J end lost 2 bases, and 12 bases lay between the germline ends.

The V gene is TRBV5-4, the J gene TRBJ2-3, with 10 bases identical to TRBD2. CDR3 length: 15 residues. Losses at the gene ends were 6 bases for V and 4 bases for J; bases not matched to a gene: 8. Germline CDR1 is SGHNT and CDR2 is YYREEE (reference sequence). CDR3 residues: CASTQLAGGSDTQYF. As DNA, the CDR3 is TGTGCCAGCACACAATTAGCGGGGGGATCAGATACGCAGTATTTT.

The gene calls are TRBV9 and TRBJ2-3; no clear D gene. Germline CDR1 reads SGDLS; CDR2 reads YYNGEE. CDR3 size: 14 residues. Trimming pared 3 bases from V and 2 bases from J, leaving 10 bases between. CDR3: CASSAGDSTDTQYF. The CDR3 DNA sequence: TGTGCCAGCAGCGCCGGAGACTCCACAGATACGCAGTATTTT.

This sequence joins TRBV7-2 and TRBJ2-7; D is possibly TRBD2 (6 bases). Germline loops: CDR1 SGHTA, CDR2 FQGNSA. The CDR3 contains 13 residues. V lost 3 bases, J lost 7 bases, and 13 bases lay in between. This CDR3 reads CASSFGRGREQYF. CDR3 in DNA: TGTGCCAGCAGCTTTGGGCGGGGCCGTGAGCAGTACTTC.

This clone was counted a few times. The chain employs TRBV10-3 and TRBJ1-1; no clear D gene. Trimming stripped 7 bases from V and 4 bases from J, with 19 bases between. The CDR3 runs to 15 residues. Germline CDR1 is ENHRY and CDR2 is SYGVKD. The CDR3 DNA reads TGTGCCATCACGGAGGCGCGACAAGGAGGCACTGAAGCTTTCTTT. It is translated as CAITEARQGGTEAFF.

V is TRBV27 and J is TRBJ2-2, with TRBD1 matching over 7 bases. Germline CDR1 and CDR2: MNHEY and SMNVEV (reference sequence). The CDR3 is made up of 16 amino acids. V trimming: 5 bases; J trimming: 0 bases; junction bases outside the gene matches: 6. DNA for the CDR3: TGTGCCAGCAGTAGACAGGGTTCCGCGAACACCGGGGAGCTGTTTTTT. This gives the protein CASSRQGSANTGELFF.

The chain is built from TRBV5-1 and TRBJ1-6; D unclear. V was trimmed by 4 bases and J by 8 bases, leaving 10 bases between them. This CDR3 spans 13 amino acids. Looked up from germline, CDR1 is SGHRS and CDR2 is YFSETQ. The CDR3 region is CASSLVRDSPLHF. CDR3 sequence (DNA): TGCGCCAGCAGCCTAGTACGGGATTCACCCCTCCACTTT.

This clone is a singleton in its sample. The chain couples TRBV28 to TRBJ2-1; 9 bases match TRBD2. The junction had 9 bases not matched to a gene; V was cut back by 5 bases and J by 7 bases. From germline, CDR1 is MDHEN and CDR2 SYDVKM. This CDR3 spans 15 amino acids. The CDR3 sequence is CASSRGASGTNEQFF. The DNA of the CDR3 is TGTGCCAGCAGTCGAGGGGCTAGCGGGACTAATGAGCAGTTCTTC.

The rearrangement links TRBV6-5 to TRBJ2-6; D ambiguous. CDR1 and CDR2 from the germline V gene are MNHEY and SVGAGI. The CDR3 is made up of 15 amino acids. V was clipped by 3 bases and J by 2 bases, with 8 bases between them. The CDR3 sequence is CASSYSFAGANVLTF. In DNA form, the CDR3 reads TGTGCCAGCAGTTATTCTTTCGCTGGGGCCAACGTCCTGACTTTC.

J is TRBJ1-5 and V is TRBV7-2; TRBD1 aligns across 8 bases. The V and J ends lost 8 bases and 4 bases, in that order; junction bases with no gene match: 7. Per germline, CDR1 SGHTA and CDR2 FQGNSA. The CDR3 has 14 residues. CDR3 DNA sequence: TGTGCCAGCGCCAGGGGGCGCGGAAATCAGCCCCAGCATTTT. It is translated as CASARGRGNQPQHF. The full variable domain, rest sourced from reference TRBV7-2 and TRBJ1-5, is GAGVSQSPSNKVTEKGKDVELRCDPISGHTALYWYRQSLGQGLEFLIYFQGNSAPDKSGLPSDRFSAERTGGSVSTLTIQRTQQEDSAVYLCASARGRGNQPQHFGDGTRLSIL.

V gene TRBV9 combines with J gene TRBJ2-1; TRBD1 is a possible D gene (6 bases). The germline V gene encodes CDR1 SGDLS and CDR2 YYNGEE. The CDR3 covers 14 residues. V shed 4 bases and J shed 3 bases, with 11 bases lying between them. CDR3 DNA sequence: TGTGCCAGCAGCACGGACAGTAGCTACAATGAGCAGTTCTTC. It encodes CASSTDSSYNEQFF. The full variable domain, completed using reference TRBV9 and TRBJ2-1, is DSGVTQTPKHLITATGQRVTLRCSPRSGDLSVYWYQQSLDQGLQFLIQYYNGEERAKGNILERFSAQQFPDLHSELNLSSLELGDSALYFCASSTDSSYNEQFFGPGTRLTVL.

V gene TRBV30 combines with J gene TRBJ2-2; 14 bases fit TRBD2. V was pared by 3 bases and J by 0 bases, with 3 bases of the junction left unmatched. CDR3 length: 17 residues. Looked up from germline, CDR1 is GTSNPN and CDR2 is SVGIG (reference sequence). The CDR3, as DNA: TGTGCCTGGAGGGGACTAGCGGGAGCGGCGAACACCGGGGAGCTGTTTTTT. Translated: CAWRGLAGAANTGELFF.

The rearrangement joins TRBV11-2 to TRBJ2-7; 8 bases fit TRBD2. Trimming removed 5 bases from V and 0 bases from J; junction bases left unmatched: 9. Germline V gene data show CDR1 as SGHAT and CDR2 as FQNNGV. The CDR3 totals 16 residues. CDR3 residues: CASSPVSSGNSYEQYF. In DNA form, the CDR3 reads TGTGCCAGCAGCCCCGTAAGTAGCGGGAACTCCTACGAGCAGTACTTC.

This clone has only a few counts. The DNA for the CDR3 is TGTGCCAGCAGCTTATCCCGGACTAGCGGGGGACCTGGCACAGATACGCAGTATTTT. This codes for CASSLSRTSGGPGTDTQYF. The rearrangement links TRBV7-9 to TRBJ2-3; 13 nucleotides align to TRBD2. CDR1 and CDR2 (germline): SEHNR, FQNEAQ (reference sequence). CDR3 length: 19 amino acids. J gave up 1 base and V 2 bases, and 9 bases lay outside the gene matches.

The chain couples TRBV19 to TRBJ1-2; TRBD1 matches 8 bases. Trimming took 5 bases from V and 7 from J; bases not matched to a gene: 12. The CDR3 runs 15 residues. The V gene's germline CDR1 is LNHDA and CDR2 SQIVND (reference sequence). The CDR3 region is CASSPTLQGERGYTF. The CDR3, as DNA: TGTGCCAGTAGTCCTACTTTACAGGGGGAGCGTGGCTACACCTTC. Drawing the rest from reference TRBV19 and TRBJ1-2, the complete variable domain is DGGITQSPKYLFRKEGQNVTLSCEQNLNHDAMYWYRQDPGQGLRLIYYSQIVNDFQKGDIAEGYSVSREKKESFPLTVTSAQKNPTAFYLCASSPTLQGERGYTFGSGTRLTVV.

V and J are TRBV13 and TRBJ2-4; the D is unclear. This CDR3 is built from 15 residues. The ends were cut back, 5 bases at V and 1 base at J, with 12 bases in the middle. Germline V CDR1 and CDR2: PRHDT, FYEKMQ (reference sequence). The CDR3 protein is CASSARRMAKNIQYF. CDR3 nucleotides: TGTGCCAGCAGCGCGCGGCGGATGGCCAAAAACATTCAGTACTTC.

The chain links TRBV19 to TRBJ1-1; D is undetermined. This CDR3 is built from 14 residues. V lost 3 bases, J lost 0 bases, and 8 bases lay in between. The germline V gene has CDR1 LNHDA and CDR2 SQIVND (reference sequence). This chain's CDR3 is CASSITVLNTEAFF. CDR3 bases: TGTGCCAGTAGTATTACGGTACTGAACACTGAAGCTTTCTTT.

The V and J genes are TRBV6-6 and TRBJ1-5; no reliable D call. The CDR3 is made up of 12 amino acids. With 5 bases removed from V and 7 bases from J, the gap between germline ends came to 9 bases. Germline assignment: CDR1 MNHNY and CDR2 SVGAGI (reference sequence). The CDR3 protein is CASSQRGQPQHF. The CDR3 DNA is TGTGCCAGCAGTCAGCGAGGGCAGCCCCAGCATTTT.

V usage is TRBV15 and J usage is TRBJ2-5; 13 bases map to TRBD2. The germline V gene encodes CDR1 LNHNV and CDR2 YYDKDF (reference sequence). With V trimmed by 1 base and J by 3 bases, 2 bases remained unmatched. This CDR3 has 16 residues. CDR3 nucleotide sequence: TGTGCCACCAGCAGAGCGGGACTAGCGGGAAAAGAGACCCAGTACTTC. Its protein product is CATSRAGLAGKETQYF.

In its sample, this clone ranks as medium-sized. The chain employs TRBV14 and TRBJ2-1; 8 bases agree with TRBD2. V was pared by 1 base and J by 8 bases, with 7 bases of the junction left unmatched. This CDR3 has 15 residues. Per germline, CDR1 SGHDN and CDR2 FVKESK. The CDR3 nucleotides are TGTGCCAGCAGCCAAGTTAGCGGGATGGGCGATGAGCAGTTCTTC. Protein product: CASSQVSGMGDEQFF.

In this sample, this clone turned up once. J is TRBJ2-7 and V is TRBV28, with TRBD2 matching 7 bases. This CDR3 has 16 amino acids. Trimming removed 6 bases from V and 1 base from J; junction bases left unmatched: 12. The germline V gene encodes CDR1 MDHEN and CDR2 SYDVKM. CDR3 loop: CASSLGGTMASYEQYF. For the CDR3, the DNA is TGTGCCAGCAGCTTGGGGGGGACGATGGCTTCCTACGAGCAGTACTTC.